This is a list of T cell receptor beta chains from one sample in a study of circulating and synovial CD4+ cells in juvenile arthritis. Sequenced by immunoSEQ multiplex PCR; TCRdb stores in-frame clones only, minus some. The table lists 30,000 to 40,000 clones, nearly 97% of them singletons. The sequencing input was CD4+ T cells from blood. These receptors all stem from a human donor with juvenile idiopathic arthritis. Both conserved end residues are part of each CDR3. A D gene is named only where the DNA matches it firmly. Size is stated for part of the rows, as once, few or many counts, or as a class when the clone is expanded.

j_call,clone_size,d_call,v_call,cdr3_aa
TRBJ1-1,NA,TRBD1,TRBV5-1,CASSLRDRNTEAFF
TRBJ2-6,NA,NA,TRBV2,CASSRSGPLPSGANVLTF
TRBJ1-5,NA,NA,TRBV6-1,CASSERESNQPQHF
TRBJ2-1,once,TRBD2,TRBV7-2,CASGTSGGVNEQFF
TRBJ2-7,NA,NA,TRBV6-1,CASRVPSRSYEQYF
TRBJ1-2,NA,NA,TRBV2,CASVSRSGSNYGYTF
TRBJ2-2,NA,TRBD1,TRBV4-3,CASSQDLRTGVTGELFF
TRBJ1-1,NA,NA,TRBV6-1,CASKALEDTEAFF
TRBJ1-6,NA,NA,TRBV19,CASRHGGENSPLHF
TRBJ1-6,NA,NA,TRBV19,CASSIENSPLHF
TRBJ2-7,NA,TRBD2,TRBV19,CASSGRLAKNPYEQYF
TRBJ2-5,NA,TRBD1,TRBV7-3,CASSPQDRGFETQYF
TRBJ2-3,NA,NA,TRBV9,CASSSRTSTDTQYF
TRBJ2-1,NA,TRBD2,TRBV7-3,CASSLAGGLDNEQFF
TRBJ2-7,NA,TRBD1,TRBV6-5,CASSGSGTGEYEQYF
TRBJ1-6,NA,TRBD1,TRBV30,CAWTGGSPYYNSPLHF
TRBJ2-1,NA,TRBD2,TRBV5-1,CASSLVAGVVYNEQFF
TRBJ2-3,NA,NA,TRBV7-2,CASSRRLAGFLNTQYF
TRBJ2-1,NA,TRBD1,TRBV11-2,CASSLAGQGNNEQFF
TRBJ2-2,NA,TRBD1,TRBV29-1,CSVDGQGSGELFF
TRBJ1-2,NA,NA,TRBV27,CATRVAQFGGYTF
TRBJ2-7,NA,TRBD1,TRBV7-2,CASSVGQAVLYF
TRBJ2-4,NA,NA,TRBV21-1,CASSKKCGGQAGKKNIQYF
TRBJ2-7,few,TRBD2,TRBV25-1,CASSSGSPHEQYF
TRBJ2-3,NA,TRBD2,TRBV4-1,CASSRSGRLMYTQYF
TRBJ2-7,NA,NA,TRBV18,CASSQGRGIHEQYF
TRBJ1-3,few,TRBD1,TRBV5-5,CASSEQDRHSGNTIYF
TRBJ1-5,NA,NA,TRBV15,CATSRVDRYPHQPQHF
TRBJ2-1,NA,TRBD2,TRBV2,CASSYYSGANAGEQFF
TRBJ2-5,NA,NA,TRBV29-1,CSVGLGSETQYF
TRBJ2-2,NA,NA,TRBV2,CASSDPDRPIGELFF
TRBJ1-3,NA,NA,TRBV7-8,CASSLVAGGNTIYF
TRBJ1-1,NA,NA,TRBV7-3,CASSLSRGGEAFF
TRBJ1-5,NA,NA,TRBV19,CATPPRPDSLNQPQHF
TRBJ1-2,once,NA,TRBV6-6,CASSYSVVGGYTF
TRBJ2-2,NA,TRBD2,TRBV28,CASAVRGGAVTGELFF
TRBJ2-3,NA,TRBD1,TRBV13,CASSKPGGDTQYF
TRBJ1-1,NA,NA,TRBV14,CASSQMDWRGGYTEAFF
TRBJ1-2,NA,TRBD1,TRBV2,CASSGQGYGYTF
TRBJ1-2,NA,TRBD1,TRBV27,CASSLSRTGGSLYGYTF
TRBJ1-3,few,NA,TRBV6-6,CASSSWRGAGNTIYF
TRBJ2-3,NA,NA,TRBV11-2,CASSSQGRAGTQYF
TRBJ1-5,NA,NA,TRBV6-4,CASKSDADNQPQHF
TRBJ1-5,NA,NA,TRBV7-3,CASSSLAGQPQHF
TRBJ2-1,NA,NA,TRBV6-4,CASSDYLENSYNEQFF
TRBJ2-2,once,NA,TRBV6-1,CASRAVDTGELFF
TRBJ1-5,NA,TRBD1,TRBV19,CASTPGTDDQPQHF
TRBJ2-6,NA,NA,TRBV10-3,CAISETDSSGANVLTF
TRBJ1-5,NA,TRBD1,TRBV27,CASSRGDRAQPQHF
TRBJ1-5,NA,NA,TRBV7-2,CASSSGGLNQPQHF
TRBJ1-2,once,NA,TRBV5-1,CASSLSQEGYTF
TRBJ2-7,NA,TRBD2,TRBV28,CASSPRGAGLAGAYEQYF
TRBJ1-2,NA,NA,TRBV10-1,CASITAASTEAYGYTF
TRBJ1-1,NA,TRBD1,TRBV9,CASSAGQQNTEAFF
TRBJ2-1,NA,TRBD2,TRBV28,CASSWTSGMRHSYNEQFF
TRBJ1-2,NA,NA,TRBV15,CATSRGGQGAEGYTF
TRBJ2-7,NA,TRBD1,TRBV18,CASSPHPGQDYEQYF
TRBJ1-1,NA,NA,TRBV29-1,CSVLAEGRNTEAFF
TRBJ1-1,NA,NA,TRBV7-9,CASNRVEGTEAFF